The text below deals with one T cell receptor beta chain. The CDR3 extends over 13 amino acids. Between the trimmed V and J ends, which lost 4 bases and 4 bases, there was a span of 9 bases. Germline assignment: CDR1 LGHNA and CDR2 YNFKEQ. In TCRdb, the RT-PCR reads were re-called with MiXCR into one record per CDR3 protein. Among about 680,000 distinct CDR3 sequences listed, 12% to 15% were seen once. The J gene is TRBJ2-3, the V gene TRBV4-2, with D possibly being TRBD1 (6 bases). The specimen was memory CD4+ T cells from blood. The clonotype was recovered from a female donor in good health, serving as a healthy control. As DNA, the CDR3 is TGTGCCAGCAGCCCAGGGGCCGCAGATACGCAGTATTTT. This translates into CASSPGAADTQYF.